This T cell receptor beta chain was retrieved from a study of blood T cell repertoires in COVID-19. Study-level background: The United States, Italy and Spain were the sources of the acute and convalescent COVID-19 samples. The analysed material was cDNA or gDNA that came from T cells, B-cell-depleted T cells, or PBMCs.

Source study methods: It was from reference gene primer amplification that nucleated cell counts were estimated. Profiling relied on immunoSEQ multiplex PCR, and the TCRdb table lists in-frame clones only, not all of them. V, J and clone size were drawn from that table, and D and trimming were deduced from the DNA. The sample lists about 320,000 clones; 85% to 90% were seen once. Sequencing was done on a sample of peripheral blood. The origin of this receptor is a woman aged 25 to 39 with COVID-19, enrolled during active disease.

The CDR3 nucleotides read TGTGCCAGCAGTGAAACAGGGACGAACACCGGGGAGCTGTTTTTT. This encodes CASSETGTNTGELFF. The rearrangement uses TRBV6-1 and TRBJ2-2; D might be TRBD1 (6 bases). Germline lookup yields CDR1 MNHNS and CDR2 SASEGT. The CDR3 is made up of 15 amino acids. V dropped 2 bases and J dropped 0 bases, with 7 bases sitting between them.